This entry lists 9 T cell receptor beta chains sequenced from one sample in a study of blood T cell repertoires in COVID-19. Assay used: immunoSEQ multiplex PCR; TCRdb lists only in-frame clones, some missing. The profile shows a few hundred thousand clones, over 75% of them singletons. The material sequenced was PBMCs or T cells enriched from blood (not recorded which). The receptors shown here come from a man aged 30 to 39 who had recovered from COVID-19.

The J gene is TRBJ2-7, the V gene TRBV9, with 7 positions matching TRBD1. CDR1 SGDLS and CDR2 YYNGEE come from the germline V gene. Unmatched junction bases numbered 7, after V lost 0 bases and J lost 4 bases. This CDR3 comprises 15 residues. CDR3 loop: CASSVGPQGRYEQYF. CDR3 nucleotide sequence: TGTGCCAGCAGCGTAGGCCCACAGGGGCGATACGAGCAGTACTTC.

This chain's CDR3 is CASSPDLEDYGYTF. DNA for the CDR3: TGTGCCAGTAGTCCGGACCTGGAGGACTATGGCTACACCTTC. The rearrangement uses TRBV19 and TRBJ1-2; D gene ambiguous. CDR3 size: 14 residues. Germline V gives CDR1 LNHDA, CDR2 SQIVND (reference sequence). Between the trimmed V and J ends, which lost 5 bases and 3 bases, there was a span of 13 bases.

With regard to this clone: Within the sample, other DNA sequences also encode this same CDR3. The chain uses TRBV5-1 and TRBJ2-5; TRBD1 matches at 8 bases. The CDR3 contains 13 residues. Losses at the gene ends were 7 bases for V and 1 base for J; bases not matched to a gene: 3. The germline gives CDR1 SGHRS, CDR2 YFSETQ. The CDR3 DNA follows: TGCGCCAGCTCGGGGACAGGCCAAGAGACCCAGTACTTC. The encoded protein is CASSGTGQETQYF.

The gene calls are TRBV19 and TRBJ1-5; D ambiguous. Trimming cost V 7 bases and J 4 bases, with 17 bases left between them. The CDR3 is made up of 15 amino acids. The germline CDR1 and CDR2 sequences are LNHDA and SQIVND (reference sequence). The DNA for the CDR3 is TGTGCCAGTAAACTAGGCAGCCGAAATAATCAGCCCCAGCATTTT. It translates to CASKLGSRNNQPQHF.

CDR3 protein: CASSVSGTGISPLHF. The CDR3 coding sequence is TGTGCCAGCAGCGTCTCCGGGACAGGGATTTCACCCCTCCACTTT. This chain joins TRBV9 and TRBJ1-6; TRBD1 matches 9 bases. Trimming took 2 bases from V and 9 from J; bases not matched to a gene: 6. CDR3 length: 15 residues. Germline-derived CDR1 and CDR2 are SGDLS and YYNGEE.

This chain joins TRBV4-3 and TRBJ2-1; 7 positions agree with TRBD1. Germline values: CDR1 LGHNA, CDR2 YSLEER. Unmatched junction bases numbered 5, after V lost 0 bases and J lost 0 bases. CDR3 size: 17 residues. The CDR3, as DNA: TGCGCCAGCAGCCAAGAGTCGGGACAGTACTCCTACAATGAGCAGTTCTTC. It codes for CASSQESGQYSYNEQFF.

This chain joins TRBV7-2 and TRBJ2-7; D perhaps matches TRBD2 (6 bases). CDR1 is SGHTA and CDR2 is FQGNSA in the germline V gene. The CDR3 has 13 residues. The germline V and J ends were trimmed by 0 bases and 6 bases, with 9 bases remaining between them. The CDR3 nucleotides are TGTGCCAGCAGCTTAGCCGCGGGGATCGAGCAGTACTTC. Protein: CASSLAAGIEQYF.

The rearrangement uses TRBV30 and TRBJ1-6; D is possibly TRBD1 (5 bases). This CDR3 has 17 residues. V lost 4 bases to trimming and J lost 3 bases, with 19 bases between them. The germline CDR1 and CDR2 sequences are GTSNPN and SVGIG (reference sequence). CDR3: CAWTNSKVGLYNSPLHF. The CDR3 nucleotides are TGTGCCTGGACAAACTCCAAGGTGGGACTCTATAATTCACCCCTCCACTTT.

The genes are TRBV7-3 and TRBJ2-1, with 11 bases aligning to TRBD2. Trimming removed 6 bases from V and 9 bases from J; junction bases left unmatched: 16. CDR1 is SGHTA, CDR2 FQGTGA, per germline. The CDR3 extends over 17 amino acids. The CDR3 sequence: CASSRQGLADGGGEQFF. In DNA, the CDR3 is TGTGCCAGCAGTCGGCAGGGACTAGCGGACGGAGGGGGTGAGCAGTTCTTC.